The 30 T cell receptor beta chains below were found in one sample sequenced in a study of graft-versus-host responses after intestinal transplantation. Repertoires were generated with immunoSEQ multiplex PCR, while TCRdb's copy carries only in-frame clones and drops some. The sample lists about 47,000 clones; roughly 91% were seen once. Sequenced material: PBMCs, taken about 790 days after a first intestinal transplant, on the day of a second. All receptors come from a human patient who received an intestinal transplant, so some T cells may come from the graft donor.

The J gene is TRBJ2-2, the V gene TRBV6-5; D possibly corresponds to TRBD1 (5 bases). The ends were cut back, 2 bases at V and 7 bases at J, with 14 bases in the middle. The CDR3 extends over 15 amino acids. Germline V gene data show CDR1 as MNHEY and CDR2 as SVGAGI. CDR3: CASSYGRVSHGELFF. The DNA of the CDR3 is TGTGCCAGCAGTTACGGCAGGGTATCTCACGGGGAGCTGTTTTTT.

The genes are TRBV5-1 and TRBJ2-2; tentatively, D is TRBD1 (6 bases). This CDR3 has 16 residues. Germline-derived CDR1 and CDR2 are SGHRS and YFSETQ. The V gene lost 0 bases and the J gene lost 2 bases, with 11 bases spanning the gap. The chain's CDR3 is CASSLAGTTNTGELFF. The CDR3 bases are TGCGCCAGCAGCTTGGCCGGGACAACTAACACCGGGGAGCTGTTTTTT.

The V call is TRBV11-3, the J call TRBJ2-6; D may correspond to TRBD1 or TRBD2 (5 bases each). From germline, CDR1 is SGHNT and CDR2 YENEEA. The CDR3 runs 18 residues. Trimming shortened V by 8 bases and J by 0 bases, and 20 bases separated the two germline ends. DNA for the CDR3: TGTGCCAGCCTTATCAGGGAGTATTCCCACTCTGGGGCCAACGTCCTGACTTTC. Its protein product is CASLIREYSHSGANVLTF. Using reference TRBV11-3 and TRBJ2-6 for the parts outside the CDR3, the full variable domain is EAGVVQSPRYKIIEKKQPVAFWCNPISGHNTLYWYLQNLGQGPELLIRYENEEAVDDSQLPKDRFSAERLKGVDSTLKIQPAELGDSAVYLCASLIREYSHSGANVLTFGAGSRLTVL.

The CDR3 sequence: CASSRGDRERDEQFF. In DNA, the CDR3 is TGTGCCAGCAGCCGGGGGGACAGGGAACGGGATGAGCAGTTCTTC. V is TRBV14 and J is TRBJ2-1; TRBD1 matches 9 bases. Losses at the gene ends were 4 bases for V and 8 bases for J; bases not matched to a gene: 9. This CDR3 is built from 15 residues. Germline lookup yields CDR1 SGHDN and CDR2 FVKESK. Drawing the rest from reference TRBV14 and TRBJ2-1, the complete variable domain is EAGVTQFPSHSVIEKGQTVTLRCDPISGHDNLYWYRRVMGKEIKFLLHFVKESKQDESGMPNNRFLAERTGGTYSTLKVQPAELEDSGVYFCASSRGDRERDEQFFGPGTRLTVL.

The chain carries TRBV9 and TRBJ2-7; D is uncertain. The CDR3 has 13 amino acids. CDR1 and CDR2 (germline): SGDLS, YYNGEE. Trimming removed 3 bases from V and 1 base from J, with 8 bases in between. This CDR3 reads CASSAENSYEQYF. The CDR3, as DNA: TGTGCCAGCAGCGCTGAAAATTCCTACGAGCAGTACTTC.

This chain connects TRBV12-5 to TRBJ2-7, with 9 bases aligning to TRBD1. Per germline, CDR1 LGHNT and CDR2 FRNRAP. CDR3 length: 15 amino acids. V lost 4 bases to trimming and J lost 7 bases; unmatched junction nucleotides: 11. The chain's CDR3 is CASGSGQGRGVEQYF. DNA of the CDR3: TGTGCTAGTGGTTCCGGACAGGGGAGGGGTGTGGAGCAGTACTTC.

The rearrangement links TRBV28 to TRBJ2-3; 9 positions agree with TRBD2. V shed 4 bases and J 4 bases; nucleotides not matched to a gene: 3. Germline-derived CDR1 and CDR2 are MDHEN and SYDVKM. This CDR3 has 14 residues. CDR3 nucleotide sequence: TGTGCCAGCAGTTCTAGCGGGAAGGCAGATACGCAGTATTTT. This codes for CASSSSGKADTQYF.

The chain joins TRBV7-9 to TRBJ1-1; perhaps TRBD1 as D (5 bases). This CDR3 contains 11 residues. Germline V gene lookup returns CDR1 SEHNR and CDR2 FQNEAQ (reference sequence). V was cut by 5 bases and J by 11 bases, with 12 bases left in between. CDR3 protein: CASSPTWGAFF. CDR3 nucleotides: TGTGCCAGCAGCCCCACATGGGGCGCTTTCTTT.

The chain uses TRBV15 and TRBJ2-1; 7 nucleotides agree with TRBD2. Trimming at V came to 0 bases and at J to 3 bases, leaving 2 bases not matched to a gene. Germline CDR1 and CDR2: LNHNV and YYDKDF (reference sequence). This CDR3 region has 15 residues. CDR3 region: CATSRDGGSYNEQFF. The DNA of the CDR3 is TGTGCCACCAGCAGAGATGGCGGGAGCTACAATGAGCAGTTCTTC.

The V call is TRBV11-3, the J call TRBJ2-1, with D perhaps TRBD2 (5 bases). The CDR3 runs to 13 residues. Trimming took off 5 bases at V and 10 bases at J, with 15 bases between the two ends. The V gene's germline CDR1 is SGHNT and CDR2 YENEEA. CDR3 sequence (DNA): TGTGCCAGCAGCCTTGGACTGCAACGGGAGCAGTTCTTC. Its translation is CASSLGLQREQFF.

This chain links TRBV4-1 with TRBJ2-1; no clear D gene. Germline V gene lookup returns CDR1 MGHRA and CDR2 YSYEKL. CDR3 size: 15 residues. V lost 2 bases and J lost 2, with 10 bases in between. In DNA, the CDR3 is TGCGCCAGCAGCCAACCCGTAGGGACCTACAATGAGCAGTTCTTC. It codes for CASSQPVGTYNEQFF.

CDR3 in amino acids: CASSMWARPYEQYF. DNA of the CDR3: TGTGCCAGCTCAATGTGGGCCCGACCGTACGAGCAGTACTTC. This chain uses TRBV18 with TRBJ2-7; D is uncertain. The CDR3 is 14 amino acids. Germline loops: CDR1 KGHSH, CDR2 LQKENI. The germline V and J ends were trimmed by 5 bases and 4 bases, with 15 bases remaining between them.

The rearrangement joins TRBV27 to TRBJ1-1; 9 nucleotides align to TRBD1. J was trimmed by 1 base and V by 0 bases; bases with no gene match: 0. The CDR3 sequence is 15 residues long. Germline CDR1 is MNHEY and CDR2 is SMNVEV (reference sequence). Written as DNA, the CDR3 is TGTGCCAGCAGTTTATCGGACAGGGGGAACACTGAAGCTTTCTTT. Protein: CASSLSDRGNTEAFF.

This clone was observed a single time. V is TRBV19 and J is TRBJ2-7; TRBD1 agrees at 9 bases. Losses at the gene ends were 5 bases for V and 6 bases for J; bases not matched to a gene: 2. Germline V lookup: CDR1 LNHDA, CDR2 SQIVND (reference sequence). This CDR3 comprises 12 residues. CDR3 DNA: TGTGCCAGTAGTGGGGACAGGGCCGAGCAGTACTTC. Translated, it gives CASSGDRAEQYF.

V usage is TRBV6-5 and J usage is TRBJ2-1, with 14 bases identical to TRBD2. Trimming cost V 2 bases and J 9 bases; bases outside gene matches: 6. Germline-derived CDR1 and CDR2 are MNHEY and SVGAGI. This CDR3 is 16 amino acids long. The CDR3 protein is CASSYGLAGGGLEQFF. The CDR3 DNA is TGTGCCAGCAGTTACGGACTAGCGGGAGGAGGGCTTGAGCAGTTCTTC.

The CDR3 coding sequence is TGTGCCAGCAGTTTATCGTCAGTCATGAATACGCAGTATTTT. Translation: CASSLSSVMNTQYF. The V call is TRBV27, the J call TRBJ2-3; D gene ambiguous. Germline-derived CDR1 and CDR2 are MNHEY and SMNVEV (reference sequence). Trimming shortened V by 0 bases and J by 7 bases, and 11 bases separated the two germline ends. This CDR3 has 14 residues.

The rearrangement links TRBV30 to TRBJ1-2; 9 nucleotides align to TRBD1. Germline CDR1 GTSNPN, CDR2 SVGIG (reference sequence). The CDR3 contains 14 residues. V shed 5 bases and J 1 base; nucleotides not matched to a gene: 5. The CDR3 DNA reads TGTGCCTGGTATGGGACAGGGAATAACTATGGCTACACCTTC. Its translation is CAWYGTGNNYGYTF. The full variable domain, with the rest looked up from reference TRBV30 and TRBJ1-2, is SQTIHQWPATLVQPVGSPLSLECTVEGTSNPNLYWYRQAAGRGLQLLFYSVGIGQISSEVPQNLSASRPQDRQFILSSKKLLLSDSGFYLCAWYGTGNNYGYTFGSGTRLTVV.

This chain links TRBV19 with TRBJ2-7; TRBD1 matches at 8 bases. The germline V gene encodes CDR1 LNHDA and CDR2 SQIVND (reference sequence). This CDR3 region has 14 residues. After removal of 5 bases from V and 8 bases from J, the junction contained 11 bases not matched to a gene. DNA of the CDR3: TGTGCCAGTAGTTTCGGACAGGGTCCCTGGCAGCAGTACTTC. It yields the protein CASSFGQGPWQQYF.

This sequence joins TRBV6-4 and TRBJ2-2, with 11 bases aligning to TRBD2. The CDR3 is 17 amino acids. Germline V gene data show CDR1 as MRHNA and CDR2 as SNTAGT. V gave up 7 bases and J gave up 5 bases; unmatched junction bases: 12. As DNA, the CDR3 is TGTGCCAGCATGGCGGCTCCGACTAGCGGGGCAACCGGGGAGCTGTTTTTT. Its translation: CASMAAPTSGATGELFF.

The chain is built from TRBV2 and TRBJ1-5; D is unresolved. V lost 0 bases, J lost 1 base, and 10 bases lay in between. Germline V gives CDR1 SNHLY, CDR2 FYNNEI. The CDR3 runs to 16 residues. The CDR3 is CASSEALRRSNQPQHF. CDR3 DNA sequence: TGTGCCAGCAGTGAAGCGCTTCGACGGAGCAATCAGCCCCAGCATTTT.

The gene calls are TRBV27 and TRBJ1-6; 7 bases map to TRBD1. Trimming at V came to 7 bases and at J to 3 bases, leaving 6 bases not matched to a gene. CDR3 size: 15 residues. CDR1 is MNHEY and CDR2 is SMNVEV in the germline V gene (reference sequence). For the CDR3, the DNA is TGTGCCAGCAATCAGGGGGGGCTCTATAATTCACCCCTCCACTTT. This sequence encodes CASNQGGLYNSPLHF.

As for this clone: One end of the junction is discordant with germline, which a read error may explain. The chain joins TRBV7-7 to TRBJ2-7; D call uncertain. From germline, CDR1 is SSHAT and CDR2 FNYEAQ (reference sequence). CDR3 length: 13 amino acids. The CDR3 protein is CASSPNPSYEQYF. Here the CDR3 DNA reads TGTGCTAGCAGCCCCAACCCTTCCTACGAGCAGTACTTC.

The V gene is TRBV13, the J gene TRBJ2-4; 7 bases are a match to TRBD1. This CDR3 spans 16 amino acids. Germline loops: CDR1 PRHDT, CDR2 FYEKMQ (reference sequence). Trimming took 5 bases from V and 1 from J; bases not matched to a gene: 8. The CDR3 DNA reads as TGTGCCAGCAGCCCCAGACAGGGAGAGGCCAAAAACATTCAGTACTTC. Amino acid sequence: CASSPRQGEAKNIQYF.

The J gene is TRBJ2-5, the V gene TRBV2, with a weak D call TRBD2 (6 bases). Germline CDR1 and CDR2: SNHLY and FYNNEI. V was trimmed by 11 bases and J by 2 bases, leaving 12 bases between them. CDR3 size: 12 residues. CDR3 region: CAGGTGQETQYF. The CDR3 DNA sequence: TGTGCCGGGGGGACTGGGCAAGAGACCCAGTACTTC.

The V and J genes are TRBV28 and TRBJ2-3; D is unresolved. The V end was cut by 1 base, the J end by 2 bases, with 7 bases between. The CDR3 consists of 14 residues. The germline V gene has CDR1 MDHEN and CDR2 SYDVKM. CDR3 sequence reads: CASSLFPDTDTQYF. The CDR3 DNA sequence: TGTGCCAGCAGTTTATTTCCTGACACAGATACGCAGTATTTT.

J is TRBJ2-7 and V is TRBV27; 7 bases map to TRBD1. The junction had 7 bases not matched to a gene; V was cut back by 6 bases and J by 2 bases. In germline, CDR1 is MNHEY, CDR2 SMNVEV (reference sequence). The CDR3 consists of 14 residues. Here the CDR3 DNA reads TGTGCCAGCAGGTGGTCAACAGGGGCCTACGAGCAGTACTTC. It yields the protein CASRWSTGAYEQYF.

The chain employs TRBV4-2 and TRBJ2-7, with a tentative D call TRBD2 (5 bases). Per germline, CDR1 LGHNA and CDR2 YNFKEQ. Trimming pared 3 bases from V and 1 base from J, leaving 13 bases between. This CDR3 is built from 15 residues. The CDR3 is CASSQGWTSSYEQYF. The CDR3 coding sequence is TGTGCCAGCAGCCAGGGTTGGACTTCTTCCTACGAGCAGTACTTC.

The chain couples TRBV9 to TRBJ2-2; no reliable D call. Trimming removed 1 base from V and 1 base from J, with 11 bases in between. Germline V CDR1 and CDR2: SGDLS, YYNGEE. The CDR3 has 16 residues. CDR3 sequence: CASSVTVTLNTGELFF. The CDR3 region has the DNA TGTGCCAGCAGCGTAACGGTGACCCTGAACACCGGGGAGCTGTTTTTT.

This chain connects TRBV12-5 to TRBJ2-3, with D hard to call. This CDR3 comprises 12 residues. The germline V gene encodes CDR1 LGHNT and CDR2 FRNRAP. Deletions cut 1 base from V and 3 bases from J, with 2 bases between. The CDR3 DNA follows: TGTGCTAGTGGTTTGGAAACAGATACGCAGTATTTT. This translates into CASGLETDTQYF.

The rearrangement links TRBV10-3 to TRBJ2-1; 14 bases are a match to TRBD2. V shed 0 bases, J shed 9 bases, and the junction held 7 bases outside the gene matches. Germline V gene data show CDR1 as ENHRY and CDR2 as SYGVKD. This CDR3 is built from 17 residues. The CDR3 is CAISESTGLAGGIEQFF. In nucleotides, the CDR3 is TGTGCCATCAGTGAGTCGACCGGACTAGCGGGAGGTATTGAGCAGTTCTTC.